The subject of this entry is one TCR beta chain. The sample originates from a study of blood T cell repertoires in COVID-19. About the study: Italy, Spain and the United States were the sources of the convalescent and acute COVID-19 samples.

The CDR3 is 17 residues long. Trimming stripped 4 bases from V and 0 bases from J, with 13 bases between. Germline V CDR1 and CDR2: MGHRA, YSYEKL. TCRdb's copy holds only in-frame clones and misses some; the assay was immunoSEQ multiplex PCR. The table has around 130,000 clones, roughly 80% seen once. The V and J genes are TRBV4-1 and TRBJ1-6; D is undetermined. Specimen: peripheral blood. The clonotype originates from a human donor in a cohort sampled during active COVID-19. The CDR3 spells CASSPTTRSSYNSPLHF. In DNA, the CDR3 is TGCGCCAGCAGCCCTACTACGCGAAGCTCCTATAATTCACCCCTCCACTTT.